The 30 T cell receptor beta chains presented below share a single source sample, sequenced in a study of control samples from healthy donors and cancer patients. Measured with immunoSEQ multiplex PCR; TCRdb has only the in-frame clones, and not every one. The sample consists of about 150,000 clones, over 90% of them appearing once. The sequenced sample was blood. Source of these receptors: a man aged 50-60 years in good health.

The chain recombines TRBV27 with TRBJ1-2, with D hard to call. Trimming removed 6 bases at V and 0 bases at J, with 11 bases between. The CDR3 is 14 amino acids. The germline gives CDR1 MNHEY, CDR2 SMNVEV (reference sequence). The CDR3 sequence: CASRPDLANYGYTF. In DNA form, the CDR3 reads TGTGCCAGCAGACCTGATTTAGCTAACTATGGCTACACCTTC.

A single count supports this clone. The J gene is TRBJ2-4, the V gene TRBV9, with a weak D call TRBD2 (5 bases). Germline V lookup: CDR1 SGDLS, CDR2 YYNGEE. The CDR3 sequence is 17 residues long. The germline V and J ends were trimmed by 4 bases and 7 bases, with 24 bases remaining between them. The CDR3 reads CASSPKGPPEERNIQYF. DNA for the CDR3: TGTGCCAGCAGCCCAAAGGGCCCCCCAGAAGAGCGGAACATTCAGTACTTC.

The chain has TRBV3-1 (or the pseudogene TRBV3-2) and TRBJ2-3; 9 nucleotides align to TRBD2. The J segment lost 3 bases and the V segment lost 3 bases, leaving 7 bases of the junction unmatched. Germline lookup yields CDR1 LGHDT and CDR2 YNNKEL (reference sequence). The CDR3 runs 16 residues. CDR3 protein: CASSQELGLATDTQYF. The CDR3 nucleotides are TGTGCCAGCAGCCAGGAACTGGGACTAGCAACAGATACGCAGTATTTT.

The rearrangement links TRBV28 to TRBJ2-7; D gene uncertain. Trimming took off 6 bases at V and 3 bases at J, with 12 bases between the two ends. This CDR3 region has 13 residues. The germline CDR1 and CDR2 sequences are MDHEN and SYDVKM. For the CDR3, the DNA is TGTGCCAGCAGCCCAGGAACCGACTACGAGCAGTACTTC. Protein: CASSPGTDYEQYF.

The V gene is TRBV5-4, the J gene TRBJ2-3, with TRBD2 identical over 8 bases. CDR1 is SGHNT and CDR2 is YYREEE in the germline V gene (reference sequence). The V gene end was trimmed by 2 bases and the J gene end by 4 bases; junction bases not matched to a gene: 12. This CDR3 contains 17 residues. The chain's CDR3 is CASSLPRPGGRSDTQYF. The CDR3 bases are TGTGCCAGCAGCTTACCCCGACCGGGAGGGCGTTCAGATACGCAGTATTTT.

The chain is built from TRBV7-6 and TRBJ2-1, with no clear D. The CDR3 spans 13 residues. CDR1 is SGHVS, CDR2 FNYEAQ, per germline. Trimming removed 5 bases from V and 6 bases from J, with 11 bases in between. The CDR3 protein is CASSLSVFNEQFF. CDR3 bases: TGTGCCAGCAGCCTTTCGGTATTCAATGAGCAGTTCTTC.

The chain links TRBV18 to TRBJ2-2; D is ambiguous. Looked up from germline, CDR1 is KGHSH and CDR2 is LQKENI. V lost 0 bases to trimming and J lost 5 bases, with 10 bases between them. The CDR3 runs 15 residues. The CDR3 sequence: CASSPPGTGTGELFF. The CDR3 DNA follows: TGTGCCAGCTCACCACCGGGAACTGGGACCGGGGAGCTGTTTTTT.

The V and J genes are TRBV23-1 and TRBJ1-5; no clear D. TRBV23-1 is marked as an open reading frame, function uncertain. Trimming cost V 0 bases and J 1 base, with 10 bases left between them. CDR3 length: 16 amino acids. Here the CDR3 reads CASSQSNLGSNQPQHF. CDR3 bases: TGCGCCAGCAGTCAATCGAATCTAGGCAGCAATCAGCCCCAGCATTTT.

The chain couples TRBV9 to TRBJ2-1; 10 bases are shared with TRBD2. V shed 3 bases and J 4 bases; nucleotides not matched to a gene: 4. Germline V lookup: CDR1 SGDLS, CDR2 YYNGEE. This CDR3 region has 15 residues. CDR3 bases: TGTGCCAGCAGCGCCGGACTAGCGGAGTACAATGAGCAGTTCTTC. Its translation is CASSAGLAEYNEQFF.

The CDR3 DNA is TGCGCCAGCAGCTTGGCCGCCAGGGGGCTTGAGCAGTACTTC. Residues: CASSLAARGLEQYF. The chain links TRBV5-1 to TRBJ2-7; 8 bases align to TRBD1. V shed 0 bases, J shed 7 bases, and the junction held 6 bases outside the gene matches. CDR3 length: 14 residues. CDR1 SGHRS and CDR2 YFSETQ come from the germline V gene.

The chain uses TRBV11-3 and TRBJ2-5, with 8 bases identical to TRBD2. V trimming: 1 base; J trimming: 5 bases; junction bases outside the gene matches: 6. CDR1 is SGHNT, CDR2 YENEEA, per germline. The CDR3 runs 15 residues. CDR3 amino acids: CASSLAGGPMETQYF. The CDR3 coding sequence is TGTGCCAGCAGCTTAGCGGGAGGGCCAATGGAGACCCAGTACTTC.

Details on this clone: At one of its ends the junction is not consistent with the germline gene, which may arise from a read error. The V and J genes are TRBV6-1 and TRBJ2-1; TRBD2 matches at 9 bases. CDR3 size: 15 residues. The germline gives CDR1 MNHNS, CDR2 SASEGT. The CDR3 nucleotides are TGTGCCAGCAGTCAAGCGGGAGGTTATAGGAATGAGCAGTTCTTC. The encoded protein is CASSQAGGYRNEQFF.

The chain uses TRBV3-1 (or the pseudogene TRBV3-2) and TRBJ2-5; D might be TRBD2 (5 bases). V was clipped by 11 bases and J by 4 bases, with 17 bases between them. The CDR3 has 13 amino acids. CDR1 is LGHDT and CDR2 is YNNKEL in the germline V gene (reference sequence). CDR3 loop: CAFASRGTETQYF. Here the CDR3 DNA reads TGTGCCTTCGCGAGTCGGGGTACAGAGACCCAGTACTTC.

This chain connects TRBV16 to TRBJ2-5; 7 positions agree with TRBD2. V trimming: 1 base; J trimming: 4 bases; junction bases outside the gene matches: 9. Looked up from germline, CDR1 is KGHSY and CDR2 is FQNENV. The CDR3 consists of 16 residues. CDR3: CASSQYRAGKAETQYF. The CDR3 coding sequence is TGTGCCAGCAGCCAATATCGAGCGGGGAAGGCAGAGACCCAGTACTTC.

The chain couples TRBV21-1 to TRBJ2-1; TRBD1 is the table's D call, not checked against the DNA. TRBV21-1 is marked as a pseudogene. The CDR3 is made up of 17 amino acids. The CDR3 DNA reads TGTGCCAGCAGCCTCGGAACAGGAGTCAGCTCCTACAATGAGCAGTTCTTC. Its translation: CASSLGTGVSSYNEQFF.

This clone was observed once. The rearrangement uses TRBV28 and TRBJ1-5; possibly TRBD1 for D (5 bases). The germline V gene encodes CDR1 MDHEN and CDR2 SYDVKM. CDR3 length equals 16 residues. Trimming took off 2 bases at V and 1 base at J, with 12 bases between the two ends. CDR3 sequence: CASSLVGVGSNQPQHF. The CDR3 nucleotides read TGTGCCAGCAGTTTAGTGGGGGTCGGGAGCAATCAGCCCCAGCATTTT.

V usage is TRBV7-3 and J usage is TRBJ2-1; D is perhaps TRBD1 (5 bases). V lost 3 bases and J lost 0, with 15 bases in between. The CDR3 runs to 17 residues. Germline loops: CDR1 SGHTA, CDR2 FQGTGA. In nucleotides, the CDR3 is TGTGCCAGCAGCTTGGGTACAGGAACCCCCTCCTACAATGAGCAGTTCTTC. Translating it yields CASSLGTGTPSYNEQFF.

The chain combines TRBV27 with TRBJ2-1; 11 nucleotides match TRBD1. There are 18 residues in the CDR3. Germline loops: CDR1 MNHEY, CDR2 SMNVEV (reference sequence). With V trimmed by 5 bases and J by 7 bases, 16 bases remained unmatched. This chain's CDR3 is CASSQPPLGQGAMNEQFF. The CDR3 DNA is TGTGCCAGCAGTCAACCTCCCCTTGGACAGGGGGCGATGAATGAGCAGTTCTTC.

This clone was recorded only once. The J gene is TRBJ2-5, the V gene TRBV9; no clear D. Germline CDR1 reads SGDLS; CDR2 reads YYNGEE. The ends were cut back, 2 bases at V and 5 bases at J, with 10 bases in the middle. This CDR3 has 13 amino acids. The CDR3 is CASSVPGRETQYF. The CDR3 DNA reads TGTGCCAGCAGCGTCCCAGGAAGGGAGACCCAGTACTTC.

This clone came up once. The chain has TRBV7-2 and TRBJ2-5; 7 bases align to TRBD1. V lost 5 bases, J lost 5 bases, and 11 bases stayed unmatched. Germline V CDR1 and CDR2: SGHTA, FQGNSA. CDR3 length: 15 amino acids. For the CDR3, the DNA is TGTGCCAGCAGCCCGCGGACCCCCAGGGGGGAGACCCAGTACTTC. Amino acids: CASSPRTPRGETQYF.

This rearrangement joins TRBV10-3 to TRBJ1-2; D uncertain. Germline V gene data show CDR1 as ENHRY and CDR2 as SYGVKD. V lost 0 bases and J 4 bases, leaving 12 bases between the germline ends. The CDR3 is made up of 15 amino acids. The CDR3 DNA follows: TGTGCCATCAGTGAGTCTTCCAGAGCCAGCTATGGCTACACCTTC. Encoded protein: CAISESSRASYGYTF.

V is TRBV28 and J is TRBJ1-2; 9 bases are a match to TRBD1. After removal of 5 bases from V and 4 bases from J, the junction contained 8 bases not matched to a gene. This CDR3 has 15 amino acids. CDR1 and CDR2 from the germline V gene are MDHEN and SYDVKM. The CDR3 sequence: CASSTDGTGIYGYTF. Here the CDR3 DNA reads TGTGCCAGCAGTACAGACGGGACAGGGATCTATGGCTACACCTTC.

The V call is TRBV3-1 (or the pseudogene TRBV3-2), the J call TRBJ2-5; 11 bases align to TRBD2. CDR3 length: 16 residues. Germline V gene lookup returns CDR1 LGHDT and CDR2 YNNKEL (reference sequence). Losses at the gene ends were 5 bases for V and 1 base for J; bases not matched to a gene: 6. For the CDR3, the DNA is TGTGCCAGCAGCTTACGACTAGCGGGGACCCAAGAGACCCAGTACTTC. Translating it yields CASSLRLAGTQETQYF.

In DNA form, the CDR3 reads TGTGCCAGCAGTTTTGGGCCTAGCGGAAACACAGATACGCAGTATTTT. Translation: CASSFGPSGNTDTQYF. This sequence joins TRBV28 and TRBJ2-3; TRBD2 agrees at 7 bases. CDR1 and CDR2 from the germline V gene are MDHEN and SYDVKM. Trimming took 3 bases from V and 2 from J; bases not matched to a gene: 8. The CDR3 has 16 amino acids.

This chain connects TRBV18 to TRBJ1-6; D gene ambiguous. The germline CDR1 and CDR2 sequences are KGHSH and LQKENI. V was cut by 3 bases and J by 6 bases, with 9 bases left in between. The CDR3 is made up of 14 amino acids. This chain's CDR3 is CASSPIGFNSPLHF. The DNA of the CDR3 is TGTGCCAGCTCACCGATTGGGTTTAATTCACCCCTCCACTTT. Variable domain in full (rest from reference TRBV18 and TRBJ1-6): NAGVMQNPRHLVRRRGQEARLRCSPMKGHSHVYWYRQLPEEGLKFMVYLQKENIIDESGMPKERFSAEFPKEGPSILRIQQVVRGDSAAYFCASSPIGFNSPLHFGNGTRLTVT.

The chain has TRBV5-5 and TRBJ2-1, with D perhaps assigned TRBD1 or TRBD2 (5 bases each). The CDR3 extends over 15 amino acids. CDR1 and CDR2 from the germline V gene are SGHKS and YYEKEE (reference sequence). Trimming removed 3 bases from V and 1 base from J, with 11 bases in between. The DNA of the CDR3 is TGTGCCAGCAGCTCCCGGGACGGATCCTACAATGAGCAGTTCTTC. This sequence encodes CASSSRDGSYNEQFF.

This chain connects TRBV3-1 (or the pseudogene TRBV3-2) to TRBJ1-1, with D possibly being TRBD1 (6 bases). Germline CDR1 LGHDT, CDR2 YNNKEL (reference sequence). Trimming pared 2 bases from V and 10 bases from J, leaving 14 bases between. This CDR3 region has 13 residues. For the CDR3, the DNA is TGTGCCAGCAGCCAAAATACACAGGGCGCAGCTTTCTTT. Amino acids: CASSQNTQGAAFF.

The V and J genes are TRBV19 and TRBJ2-7; no definite D call. Trimming took 5 bases from V and 2 from J, leaving 10 bases between them. This CDR3 has 13 amino acids. Germline CDR1 reads LNHDA; CDR2 reads SQIVND (reference sequence). In DNA, the CDR3 is TGTGCCAGTAGTCCCCCAGATACCTACGAGCAGTACTTC. Translating it yields CASSPPDTYEQYF.

The chain is built from TRBV7-9 and TRBJ1-5; D possibly corresponds to TRBD1 (6 bases). The CDR3 length is 14 residues. The germline V and J ends were trimmed by 0 bases and 6 bases, with 9 bases remaining between them. Germline V lookup: CDR1 SEHNR, CDR2 FQNEAQ (reference sequence). CDR3 nucleotide sequence: TGTGCCAGCAGCTTAGCGGAGGGGGTTCAGCCCCAGCATTTT. Translating it yields CASSLAEGVQPQHF.

The chain is built from TRBV10-2 and TRBJ2-3; TRBD2 matches at 13 bases. V was clipped by 5 bases and J by 5 bases; unmatched bases: 7. The CDR3 is 16 amino acids. Germline lookup yields CDR1 WSHSY and CDR2 SAAADI. The DNA for the CDR3 is TGCGCCAGCAGTTCTCCGGGACTAGCGGGAAGAGATACGCAGTATTTT. This gives the protein CASSSPGLAGRDTQYF.